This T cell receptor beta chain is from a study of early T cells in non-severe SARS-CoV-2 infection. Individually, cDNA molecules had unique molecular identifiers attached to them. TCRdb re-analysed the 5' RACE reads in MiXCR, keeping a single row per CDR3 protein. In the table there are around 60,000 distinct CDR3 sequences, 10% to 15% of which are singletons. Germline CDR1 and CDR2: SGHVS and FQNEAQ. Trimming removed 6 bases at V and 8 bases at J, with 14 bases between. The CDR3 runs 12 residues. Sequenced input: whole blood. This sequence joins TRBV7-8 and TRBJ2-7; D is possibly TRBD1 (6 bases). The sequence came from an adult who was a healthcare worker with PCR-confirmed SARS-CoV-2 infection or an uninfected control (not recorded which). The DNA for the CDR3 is TGTGCCAGCAGTCCTCCAACAGGGAAGCAGTACTTC. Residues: CASSPPTGKQYF. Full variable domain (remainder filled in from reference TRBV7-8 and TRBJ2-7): GAGVSQSPRYKVAKRGQDVALRCDPISGHVSLFWYQQALGQGPEFLTYFQNEAQLDKSGLPSDRFFAERPEGSVSTLKIQRTQQEDSAVYLCASSPPTGKQYFGPGTRLTVT.